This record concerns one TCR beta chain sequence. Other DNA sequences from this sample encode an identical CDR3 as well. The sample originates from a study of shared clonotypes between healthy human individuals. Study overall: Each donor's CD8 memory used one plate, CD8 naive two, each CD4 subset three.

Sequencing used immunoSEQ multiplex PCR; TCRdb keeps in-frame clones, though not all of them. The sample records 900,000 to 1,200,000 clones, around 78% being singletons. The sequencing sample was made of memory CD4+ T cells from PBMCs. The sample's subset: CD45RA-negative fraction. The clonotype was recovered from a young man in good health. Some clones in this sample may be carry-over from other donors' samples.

This CDR3 is CASSQSSGANVLTF. The CDR3 nucleotides read TGTGCCAGCAGCCAAAGCTCTGGGGCCAACGTCCTGACTTTC. V gene TRBV14 combines with J gene TRBJ2-6, with no clear D. Germline V gene data show CDR1 as SGHDN and CDR2 as FVKESK. The CDR3 runs 14 residues. Trimming removed 2 bases from V and 0 bases from J, with 2 bases in between.